This T cell receptor (beta chain) was sequenced during a study of blood T cells in healthy people across ages. The CDR3 runs to 14 residues. The germline V gene encodes CDR1 MNHEY and CDR2 SMNVEV (reference sequence). V shed 8 bases and J 0 bases; nucleotides not matched to a gene: 3. Study-wide results and limits: CMV status of donors was not determined, possibly confounding expanded clonotype changes. Unsorted PBMCs blocked a conclusive comparison of naive and antigen-experienced cells.

This clonotype showed up just a few times. Its antigen is unknown. PCR was performed a second time for 7 to 11 cycles using a sample-barcoded 5' primer and a J-beta primer mix. Each cDNA was tagged by a template-switch adaptor containing 12 random nucleotides. TCRdb used MiXCR to reprocess the 5' RACE reads, holding one entry per CDR3 protein. The profile covers approximately 800,000 distinct CDR3 sequences, with 56% appearing a single time and approximately 24% taken by the ten largest. Sequencing was carried out using blood. The V and J genes are TRBV27 and TRBJ2-3, with TRBD1 matching 9 bases. The TCR was taken from a middle-aged man in good health. The CDR3 nucleotides read TGTGCCAGCCTCGGGACAGGGAGCACAGATACGCAGTATTTT. Protein: CASLGTGSTDTQYF.